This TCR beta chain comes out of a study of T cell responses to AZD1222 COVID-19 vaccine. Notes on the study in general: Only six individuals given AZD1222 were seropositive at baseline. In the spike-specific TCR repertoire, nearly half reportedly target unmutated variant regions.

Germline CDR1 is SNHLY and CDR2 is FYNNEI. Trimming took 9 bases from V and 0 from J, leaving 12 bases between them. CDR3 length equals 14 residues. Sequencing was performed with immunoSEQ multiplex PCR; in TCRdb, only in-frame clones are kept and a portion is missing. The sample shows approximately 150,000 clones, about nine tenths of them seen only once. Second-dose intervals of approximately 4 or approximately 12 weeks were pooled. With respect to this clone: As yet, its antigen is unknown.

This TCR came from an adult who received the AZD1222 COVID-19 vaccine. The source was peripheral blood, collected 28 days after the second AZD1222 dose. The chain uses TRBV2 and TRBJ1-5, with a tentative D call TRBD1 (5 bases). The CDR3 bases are TGTGCCAGTGGACGGGACGATAGCAATCAGCCCCAGCATTTT. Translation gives CASGRDDSNQPQHF.